The rows below give T cell receptor beta chains drawn from one sample of a study of blood T cell repertoires in COVID-19. Only in-frame clones appear in the TCRdb table, and some are missing; sequencing was by immunoSEQ multiplex PCR. The sample contains roughly 310,000 clones, around nine tenths of which appear only once. Sequencing input: PBMCs or T cells enriched from blood (not recorded which). All receptors derive from a man between 60 and 70 years old who had recovered from COVID-19. Each CDR3 is given with its conserved first and last residue. Fields, in order: CDR3 DNA, CDR3 protein, V gene, clone size, D gene, J gene. A D gene is named only where the DNA matches it firmly. Clone size is given for some rows only: seen once, a few or many times, or a class if the clone is expanded.

cdr3_nt: TGTGCCAGCGCTGACAGGGGAGCTGGAAACACCATATATTTT
cdr3_aa: CASADRGAGNTIYF
v_call: TRBV2
clone_size: .
d_call: TRBD1
j_call: TRBJ1-3

cdr3_nt: TGCGCCAGCAGTGATGGGACTAGCGGGAGGATCGGTGAGCAGTTCTTC
cdr3_aa: CASSDGTSGRIGEQFF
v_call: TRBV10-1
clone_size: .
d_call: TRBD2
j_call: TRBJ2-1

cdr3_nt: TGTGCCAGCAGTTTGACCCCAGGGGCTGGAAACACCATATATTTT
cdr3_aa: CASSLTPGAGNTIYF
v_call: TRBV28
clone_size: .
d_call: .
j_call: TRBJ1-3

cdr3_nt: TGCGCCACCAGGGTGGGGACTAGCGGGGGTTACGAGCAGTACTTC
cdr3_aa: CATRVGTSGGYEQYF
v_call: TRBV5-1
clone_size: .
d_call: TRBD2
j_call: TRBJ2-7

cdr3_nt: TGTGCCAGCAGTTCAAGGGGCGCCTTATATTCACCCCTCCACTTT
cdr3_aa: CASSSRGALYSPLHF
v_call: TRBV6-5
clone_size: .
d_call: .
j_call: TRBJ1-6

cdr3_nt: TGCAGCGTGGGAAGGGGCGTCTCCGAGCAGTACTTC
cdr3_aa: CSVGRGVSEQYF
v_call: TRBV29-1
clone_size: .
d_call: .
j_call: TRBJ2-7

cdr3_nt: TGTGCCAGTAGTAAAAGACAGGGGGTGGGCACTGAAGCTTTCTTT
cdr3_aa: CASSKRQGVGTEAFF
v_call: TRBV19
clone_size: .
d_call: TRBD1
j_call: TRBJ1-1

cdr3_nt: TGCAGCGTCGGACAGGGGATGGGAGAGACCCAGTACTTC
cdr3_aa: CSVGQGMGETQYF
v_call: TRBV29-1
clone_size: .
d_call: TRBD1
j_call: TRBJ2-5

cdr3_nt: TGTGCCAGCAGCTTCGGGGGAGAGGGGGAGCAGTTCTTC
cdr3_aa: CASSFGGEGEQFF
v_call: TRBV7-3
clone_size: few
d_call: .
j_call: TRBJ2-1

cdr3_nt: TGTGCCAGCAGCCTAACCCTGAATTCACCCCTCCACTTT
cdr3_aa: CASSLTLNSPLHF
v_call: TRBV9
clone_size: .
d_call: .
j_call: TRBJ1-6

cdr3_nt: TGTGCCAGCAGCCGTACCTACAATGAGCAGTTCTTC
cdr3_aa: CASSRTYNEQFF
v_call: TRBV6-5
clone_size: .
d_call: .
j_call: TRBJ2-1

cdr3_nt: TGTGCCAGCAGCCCCACGGGGAGCTCCTATAATTCACCCCTCCACTTT
cdr3_aa: CASSPTGSSYNSPLHF
v_call: TRBV4-2
clone_size: few
d_call: .
j_call: TRBJ1-6

cdr3_nt: TGTGCCAGCAGTTTTTCGGGTGAGCAGTTCTTC
cdr3_aa: CASSFSGEQFF
v_call: TRBV12-3/TRBV12-4
clone_size: .
d_call: .
j_call: TRBJ2-1

cdr3_nt: TGTGCCAGTAGTATCTCTGGGGACAGGGCTTATTCACCCCTCCACTTT
cdr3_aa: CASSISGDRAYSPLHF
v_call: TRBV19
clone_size: once
d_call: TRBD1
j_call: TRBJ1-6

cdr3_nt: TGTGCCAGCAGTCCGGTCATGAACACTGAAGCTTTCTTT
cdr3_aa: CASSPVMNTEAFF
v_call: TRBV6-5
clone_size: few
d_call: .
j_call: TRBJ1-1

cdr3_nt: TGTGCCAGCAGTGAAGGAAGTGCGCAGCCCCAGCATTTT
cdr3_aa: CASSEGSAQPQHF
v_call: TRBV6-1
clone_size: .
d_call: .
j_call: TRBJ1-5

cdr3_nt: TGTGCCAGTGCCTGGGACAGGGGATCCAATGAGCAGTTCTTC
cdr3_aa: CASAWDRGSNEQFF
v_call: TRBV19
clone_size: .
d_call: TRBD1
j_call: TRBJ2-1

cdr3_nt: TGTGCCAGCAGCTTAGTGGCCAGGGGGCTTTCGGACCTGTTCTTC
cdr3_aa: CASSLVARGLSDLFF
v_call: TRBV11-2
clone_size: .
d_call: TRBD1
j_call: TRBJ2-1

cdr3_nt: TGTGCCAGCAGCAAAGACGCGGGACAGGGAGGTCAGCCCCAGCATTTT
cdr3_aa: CASSKDAGQGGQPQHF
v_call: TRBV21-1
clone_size: .
d_call: .
j_call: TRBJ1-5

cdr3_nt: TGTGCCAGCAGTGAACAGATTCCAAACTATGGCTACACCTTC
cdr3_aa: CASSEQIPNYGYTF
v_call: TRBV6-1
clone_size: .
d_call: .
j_call: TRBJ1-2

cdr3_nt: TGTGCCTCCACGGGAGTAGCGGGGGGGCATCAGCCCCAGCATTTT
cdr3_aa: CASTGVAGGHQPQHF
v_call: TRBV2
clone_size: .
d_call: .
j_call: TRBJ1-5

cdr3_nt: TGTGCCAGCAGCGGACGCGGGGGCAGCTCCTACAATGAGCAGTTCTTC
cdr3_aa: CASSGRGGSSYNEQFF
v_call: TRBV9
clone_size: .
d_call: .
j_call: TRBJ2-1

cdr3_nt: TGTGCCAGCAGCTCCCGGGACTACAATGAGCAGTTCTTC
cdr3_aa: CASSSRDYNEQFF
v_call: TRBV7-8
clone_size: .
d_call: .
j_call: TRBJ2-1

cdr3_nt: TGTGCCAGCAGTTACGGACAGGGGATTTCACAAGAGACCCAGTACTTC
cdr3_aa: CASSYGQGISQETQYF
v_call: TRBV6-2/TRBV6-3
clone_size: few
d_call: TRBD1
j_call: TRBJ2-5

cdr3_nt: TGTGCCAGCAGTGAATCGGGAGTTGCGGGACAGGATCTCTATGGCTACACCTTC
cdr3_aa: CASSESGVAGQDLYGYTF
v_call: TRBV6-1
clone_size: .
d_call: TRBD1
j_call: TRBJ1-2

cdr3_nt: TGTGCCAGCAGTGTCCGGGAAGGCCTGAGTGAAAAACTGTTTTTT
cdr3_aa: CASSVREGLSEKLFF
v_call: TRBV25-1
clone_size: .
d_call: .
j_call: TRBJ1-4

cdr3_nt: TGTGCCAGCAGCGGGACAGGGGGAGGGAGCACTGAAGCTTTCTTT
cdr3_aa: CASSGTGGGSTEAFF
v_call: TRBV7-6
clone_size: .
d_call: TRBD1
j_call: TRBJ1-1

cdr3_nt: TGCGCCAGCAGCCAGGCCGGGACAGACTTTCAAATTAGCTACACCTTC
cdr3_aa: CASSQAGTDFQISYTF
v_call: TRBV4-1
clone_size: once
d_call: TRBD1
j_call: TRBJ1-2

cdr3_nt: TGTGCCAGCAGCTTGGCGTTCACCCCGGATGGCTACACCTTC
cdr3_aa: CASSLAFTPDGYTF
v_call: TRBV5-4
clone_size: .
d_call: .
j_call: TRBJ1-2

cdr3_nt: TGTGCCAGCTCTAGGACAGGGCTGGAAGGCTACACCTTC
cdr3_aa: CASSRTGLEGYTF
v_call: TRBV18
clone_size: few
d_call: TRBD1
j_call: TRBJ1-2

cdr3_nt: TGTGCCAGCGGGCGTCACGGCTACGAGCAGTACTTC
cdr3_aa: CASGRHGYEQYF
v_call: TRBV2
clone_size: .
d_call: .
j_call: TRBJ2-7

cdr3_nt: TGTGCCAGCAGCGCAGACAGTTCACGGGCTTTCTTT
cdr3_aa: CASSADSSRAFF
v_call: TRBV9
clone_size: .
d_call: .
j_call: TRBJ1-1

cdr3_nt: TGTGCCAGCTTAGATCAGGGGGCTTCTGAAGCTTTCTTT
cdr3_aa: CASLDQGASEAFF
v_call: TRBV2
clone_size: .
d_call: TRBD1
j_call: TRBJ1-1

cdr3_nt: TGTGCCAGCTCACCCCCGACAGGGCATGACTACGAGCAGTACTTC
cdr3_aa: CASSPPTGHDYEQYF
v_call: TRBV18
clone_size: once
d_call: TRBD1
j_call: TRBJ2-7

cdr3_nt: TGTGCCTGGAAACGGGACAGGGCGAGAAACTATGGCTACACCTTC
cdr3_aa: CAWKRDRARNYGYTF
v_call: TRBV30
clone_size: few
d_call: TRBD1
j_call: TRBJ1-2

cdr3_nt: TGTGCCAGTAACTCCGGACAGCCAAGCACAGATACGCAGTATTTT
cdr3_aa: CASNSGQPSTDTQYF
v_call: TRBV19
clone_size: .
d_call: .
j_call: TRBJ2-3

cdr3_nt: TGTGCCAGCAGCCGGACTAGCGGGAGGTCAGATACGCAGTATTTT
cdr3_aa: CASSRTSGRSDTQYF
v_call: TRBV7-9
clone_size: .
d_call: TRBD2
j_call: TRBJ2-3

cdr3_nt: TGTGCCAGCAGCTTCCTTACGGGACAGAGTTATGGCTACACCTTC
cdr3_aa: CASSFLTGQSYGYTF
v_call: TRBV2
clone_size: .
d_call: TRBD1
j_call: TRBJ1-2

cdr3_nt: TGTGCCAGCAGCTCCGTTTCACCCCTCCACTTT
cdr3_aa: CASSSVSPLHF
v_call: TRBV7-9
clone_size: .
d_call: .
j_call: TRBJ1-6

cdr3_nt: TGTGCCAGCAGTTTACTTATAGGACAGGGGAAGCAGCCCCAGCATTTT
cdr3_aa: CASSLLIGQGKQPQHF
v_call: TRBV28
clone_size: .
d_call: TRBD1
j_call: TRBJ1-5

cdr3_nt: TGTGCCAGCAGCTCGGGACAGGCCACAGATACGCAGTATTTT
cdr3_aa: CASSSGQATDTQYF
v_call: TRBV5-6
clone_size: .
d_call: TRBD1
j_call: TRBJ2-3

cdr3_nt: TGTGCCACCAGTGAAGCGACAGGACTCACCATATATTTT
cdr3_aa: CATSEATGLTIYF
v_call: TRBV24-1
clone_size: .
d_call: .
j_call: TRBJ1-3

cdr3_nt: TGCGCCAGCAGCCAATCCCCCGGGACTAGCAGCCCTAGCACAGATACGCAGTATTTT
cdr3_aa: CASSQSPGTSSPSTDTQYF
v_call: TRBV4-1
clone_size: .
d_call: TRBD2
j_call: TRBJ2-3

cdr3_nt: TGTGCCAGCAGTTCCCCGGGTGAGAACACTGAAGCTTTCTTT
cdr3_aa: CASSSPGENTEAFF
v_call: TRBV28
clone_size: .
d_call: .
j_call: TRBJ1-1

cdr3_nt: TGTGCCAGCAGTCACACGACTACTCATGGGGGCGGGGGCCACTACAATGAGCAGTTCTTC
cdr3_aa: CASSHTTTHGGGGHYNEQFF
v_call: TRBV6-2/TRBV6-3
clone_size: .
d_call: .
j_call: TRBJ2-1

cdr3_nt: TGTGCCAGCAGAAATCCAGGAGGCGGCTACACCTTC
cdr3_aa: CASRNPGGGYTF
v_call: TRBV14
clone_size: .
d_call: .
j_call: TRBJ1-2

cdr3_nt: TGTGCCAGCAGCTCGGGGACTAGCGGGAGGGAAAGCTCCTACAATGAGCAGTTCTTC
cdr3_aa: CASSSGTSGRESSYNEQFF
v_call: TRBV13
clone_size: .
d_call: TRBD2
j_call: TRBJ2-1

cdr3_nt: TGTGCCAGCAGCCCGTCGGCAGGAAGCTCCTATAATTCACCCCTCCACTTT
cdr3_aa: CASSPSAGSSYNSPLHF
v_call: TRBV5-4
clone_size: .
d_call: .
j_call: TRBJ1-6

cdr3_nt: TGTGCCAGCTCATCTAGCGGGGGGGCCGCAGATACGCAGTATTTT
cdr3_aa: CASSSSGGAADTQYF
v_call: TRBV18
clone_size: .
d_call: TRBD2
j_call: TRBJ2-3

cdr3_nt: TGTGCCAGCAGAGGTTTGGCTAGCGGGAGGGCCTCAGATACGCAGTATTTT
cdr3_aa: CASRGLASGRASDTQYF
v_call: TRBV27
clone_size: .
d_call: TRBD2
j_call: TRBJ2-3

cdr3_nt: TGTGCCTGGAGTGCCGACAGGGGATATGGCTACACCTTC
cdr3_aa: CAWSADRGYGYTF
v_call: TRBV30
clone_size: .
d_call: TRBD1
j_call: TRBJ1-2

cdr3_nt: TGTGCCAGCAGCTTATTCGGGAGTAACACCTACGAGCAGTACTTC
cdr3_aa: CASSLFGSNTYEQYF
v_call: TRBV11-3
clone_size: .
d_call: .
j_call: TRBJ2-7

cdr3_nt: TGCAGCGCCACGAACGCGGGGGATACGCAGTATTTT
cdr3_aa: CSATNAGDTQYF
v_call: TRBV29-1
clone_size: .
d_call: .
j_call: TRBJ2-3

cdr3_nt: TGCGCCAGCAGCCCCAACGACAGTGGGGAGCCCCAGCATTTT
cdr3_aa: CASSPNDSGEPQHF
v_call: TRBV5-1
clone_size: .
d_call: .
j_call: TRBJ1-5

cdr3_nt: TGTGCCAGCAGCATAAGCCGGGACAGGGGGCCTCAGTCAGGTGGCTACACCTTC
cdr3_aa: CASSISRDRGPQSGGYTF
v_call: TRBV9
clone_size: .
d_call: TRBD1
j_call: TRBJ1-2